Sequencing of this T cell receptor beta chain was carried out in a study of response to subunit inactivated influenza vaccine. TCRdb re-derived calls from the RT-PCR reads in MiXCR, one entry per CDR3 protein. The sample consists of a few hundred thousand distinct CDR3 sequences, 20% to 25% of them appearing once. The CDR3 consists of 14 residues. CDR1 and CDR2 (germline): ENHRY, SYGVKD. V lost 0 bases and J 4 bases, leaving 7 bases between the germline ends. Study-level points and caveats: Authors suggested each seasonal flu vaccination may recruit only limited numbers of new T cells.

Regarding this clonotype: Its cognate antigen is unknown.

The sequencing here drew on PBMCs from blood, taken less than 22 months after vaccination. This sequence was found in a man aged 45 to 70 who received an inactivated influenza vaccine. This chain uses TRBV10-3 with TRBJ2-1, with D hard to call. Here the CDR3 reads CAISESGPYNEQFF. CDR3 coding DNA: TGTGCCATCAGTGAGTCGGGCCCGTACAATGAGCAGTTCTTC.